This T cell receptor beta chain was captured in a study of blood T cell repertoires in COVID-19. Trimming pared 2 bases from V and 10 bases from J, leaving 17 bases between. The germline V gene has CDR1 LGHDT and CDR2 YNNKEL (reference sequence). The length of the CDR3 is 15 residues. Only in-frame clones appear in the TCRdb table, and some are missing; sequencing was by immunoSEQ multiplex PCR. The top ten clones hold approximately 12% of a sample with around 35,000 clones, over 75% of them seen once. This chain joins TRBV3-1 (or the pseudogene TRBV3-2) and TRBJ1-4, with TRBD1 as a possible D gene (6 bases). The receptor's source is a man aged 60 to 69 with active COVID-19. Source material: peripheral blood. CDR3 sequence reads: CASSQPQGTSRKLFF. The DNA for the CDR3 is TGTGCCAGCAGCCAACCACAGGGAACGTCTCGAAAACTGTTTTTT.